These T cell receptor beta chains were read from a single sample in a study of cytomegalovirus exposure and HLA in healthy donors. The method was immunoSEQ multiplex PCR; TCRdb's version includes in-frame clones alone and lacks a portion of them. The sample shows 150,000 to 200,000 clones, approximately 87% of them seen only once. The sequenced sample consisted of PBMCs. The receptors were sampled from a woman in her twenties or thirties in good health and CMV-seronegative. Each CDR3 is given with its conserved first and last residue. Fields, in order: CDR3 DNA, CDR3 protein, D gene, clone size, V gene, J gene. D genes are given only for firm matches. Clone size is shown for a subset of rows, as once, few, many or a class of expanded clone.

CDR3nt: TGCGCCAGCAGCTTGTTTTCGGGTGGCGAGCAGTACTTC; CDR3aa: CASSLFSGGEQYF; d_gene: .; abundance: .; v_gene: TRBV5-1; j_gene: TRBJ2-7
CDR3nt: TGTGCCAGCAGTGGAGCGCTTAAGCGGGGGGCGTACAATGAGCAGTTCTTC; CDR3aa: CASSGALKRGAYNEQFF; d_gene: TRBD2; abundance: .; v_gene: TRBV25-1; j_gene: TRBJ2-1
CDR3nt: TGTGCCAGCAGCCCTTGGGACAACTCCTACGAGCAGTACTTC; CDR3aa: CASSPWDNSYEQYF; d_gene: .; abundance: .; v_gene: TRBV9; j_gene: TRBJ2-7
CDR3nt: TGTGCCACCAGCAGAGAACGGGCCGGGGGGGACTCCTACAATGAGCAGTTCTTC; CDR3aa: CATSRERAGGDSYNEQFF; d_gene: TRBD2; abundance: .; v_gene: TRBV15; j_gene: TRBJ2-1
CDR3nt: TGCAGCGCGACAGGGGGCGCAGCGGGCACTGAAGCTTTCTTT; CDR3aa: CSATGGAAGTEAFF; d_gene: TRBD1; abundance: .; v_gene: TRBV29-1; j_gene: TRBJ1-1
CDR3nt: TGTGCCAGCAGCCAAGGGGACAGGGGATATGAAAAACTGTTTTTT; CDR3aa: CASSQGDRGYEKLFF; d_gene: TRBD1; abundance: .; v_gene: TRBV4-2; j_gene: TRBJ1-4
CDR3nt: TGTGCCAGCAGCTTAGATTGGACAGATGAAGCTTTCTTT; CDR3aa: CASSLDWTDEAFF; d_gene: .; abundance: once; v_gene: TRBV7-2; j_gene: TRBJ1-1
CDR3nt: TGTGCCAGCAGCCATGAGCGGGGAGGGCCCTACGAGCAGTACTTC; CDR3aa: CASSHERGGPYEQYF; d_gene: TRBD2; abundance: .; v_gene: TRBV4-2; j_gene: TRBJ2-7
CDR3nt: TGTGCCTGGATGGGCGAAGCGGGGGTCCCCGAAGAGACCCAGTACTTC; CDR3aa: CAWMGEAGVPEETQYF; d_gene: TRBD2; abundance: .; v_gene: TRBV30; j_gene: TRBJ2-5
CDR3nt: TGCGCCAGCAGCACTCAAATCGCGGACTATGGCTACACCTTC; CDR3aa: CASSTQIADYGYTF; d_gene: .; abundance: .; v_gene: TRBV4-1; j_gene: TRBJ1-2
CDR3nt: TGCGCCAGCAGCCAAGACAGGAACGTCTACGAGCAGTACTTC; CDR3aa: CASSQDRNVYEQYF; d_gene: .; abundance: .; v_gene: TRBV4-1; j_gene: TRBJ2-7
CDR3nt: TGTGCCAGCAGCTTCTCAGGGGTCGGCAATCAGCCCCAGCATTTT; CDR3aa: CASSFSGVGNQPQHF; d_gene: .; abundance: .; v_gene: TRBV7-9; j_gene: TRBJ1-5
CDR3nt: TGTGCCAGCAGCCAGGACTTCCGGGACAGACGACATAGCAATCAGCCCCAGCATTTT; CDR3aa: CASSQDFRDRRHSNQPQHF; d_gene: TRBD1; abundance: .; v_gene: TRBV16; j_gene: TRBJ1-5
CDR3nt: TGTGCCACCAGCCCCGTTGGACAGGACGGTCCCCTCCACTTT; CDR3aa: CATSPVGQDGPLHF; d_gene: TRBD1; abundance: .; v_gene: TRBV15; j_gene: TRBJ1-6
CDR3nt: TGTGCCGGAAGACAGGAGCATAATTCACCCCTCCACTTT; CDR3aa: CAGRQEHNSPLHF; d_gene: .; abundance: .; v_gene: TRBV30; j_gene: TRBJ1-6
CDR3nt: TGTGCCAGCAATTGGGACTTACAGGAGAACAATTCACCCCTCCACTTT; CDR3aa: CASNWDLQENNSPLHF; d_gene: .; abundance: .; v_gene: TRBV2; j_gene: TRBJ1-6
CDR3nt: TGTGCCAGCAGCTTGGGGGGGGTAGGGATGAACACTGAAGCTTTCTTT; CDR3aa: CASSLGGVGMNTEAFF; d_gene: .; abundance: .; v_gene: TRBV5-6; j_gene: TRBJ1-1
CDR3nt: TGTGCCAGCAGCCTCGGTGGGCCAGTCTACGAGCAGTACTTC; CDR3aa: CASSLGGPVYEQYF; d_gene: .; abundance: .; v_gene: TRBV14; j_gene: TRBJ2-7
CDR3nt: TGTGCCAGCAGCGACCTTCCTCCGGGTCTCTTGTCCCCCCTCTATGGCTACACCTTC; CDR3aa: CASSDLPPGLLSPLYGYTF; d_gene: .; abundance: .; v_gene: TRBV7-9; j_gene: TRBJ1-2
CDR3nt: TGTGCCAGTAGTGATAGGGGGCCTGGCTACACCTTC; CDR3aa: CASSDRGPGYTF; d_gene: TRBD1; abundance: .; v_gene: TRBV19; j_gene: TRBJ1-2
CDR3nt: TGTGCCAGCTCACTTAGAGCGGGGGACTCCTACAATGAGCAGTTCTTC; CDR3aa: CASSLRAGDSYNEQFF; d_gene: TRBD2; abundance: .; v_gene: TRBV18; j_gene: TRBJ2-1
CDR3nt: TGTGCCAGCAGCGATTTAAGCGGGGCCGACGAGCAGTACTTC; CDR3aa: CASSDLSGADEQYF; d_gene: TRBD2; abundance: .; v_gene: TRBV7-2; j_gene: TRBJ2-7
CDR3nt: TGCAGCGTTGGAGGACTAGCGGGGACATTCTACAATGAGCAGTTCTTC; CDR3aa: CSVGGLAGTFYNEQFF; d_gene: TRBD2; abundance: .; v_gene: TRBV29-1; j_gene: TRBJ2-1
CDR3nt: TGTGCCAGCAGCCTGGACAGAACGAACACTGAAGCTTTCTTT; CDR3aa: CASSLDRTNTEAFF; d_gene: .; abundance: .; v_gene: TRBV7-6; j_gene: TRBJ1-1
CDR3nt: TGTGCCAGCAGTCCCAGCACAGGGGGGAGAGAGACCCAGTACTTC; CDR3aa: CASSPSTGGRETQYF; d_gene: TRBD1; abundance: once; v_gene: TRBV6-1; j_gene: TRBJ2-5
CDR3nt: TGTGCCAGCAGTTTAGGGACAGGACCCTACTCTGGGGCCAACGTCCTGACTTTC; CDR3aa: CASSLGTGPYSGANVLTF; d_gene: TRBD1; abundance: .; v_gene: TRBV27; j_gene: TRBJ2-6
CDR3nt: TGTGCCAGCACCGTTTCCGGGGACAGGCGTAACGAGCAGTACTTC; CDR3aa: CASTVSGDRRNEQYF; d_gene: TRBD1; abundance: .; v_gene: TRBV6-6; j_gene: TRBJ2-7
CDR3nt: TGTGGGGGACACCCCAGTCCCGGGGAGCTGTTTTTT; CDR3aa: CGGHPSPGELFF; d_gene: .; abundance: .; v_gene: TRBV30; j_gene: TRBJ2-2
CDR3nt: TGTGCCAGCAGCCTAGGGACATATAATGAAAAACTGTTTTTT; CDR3aa: CASSLGTYNEKLFF; d_gene: .; abundance: .; v_gene: TRBV5-6; j_gene: TRBJ1-4
CDR3nt: TGTGCCAGCAGCTTGTGGGCGGGGTTGAGCACTGAAGCTTTCTTT; CDR3aa: CASSLWAGLSTEAFF; d_gene: .; abundance: .; v_gene: TRBV5-4; j_gene: TRBJ1-1
CDR3nt: TGTGCCAGTACGACCGGTACCGAGACAGCCTATGGCTACACCTTC; CDR3aa: CASTTGTETAYGYTF; d_gene: .; abundance: .; v_gene: TRBV19; j_gene: TRBJ1-2
CDR3nt: TGTGCCAGTACCATCGGACAGTCTAGCAATCAGCCCCAGCATTTT; CDR3aa: CASTIGQSSNQPQHF; d_gene: .; abundance: .; v_gene: TRBV19; j_gene: TRBJ1-5
CDR3nt: TGTGCCAGCAACCCGTCGACAGGGAACACTGAAGCTTTCTTT; CDR3aa: CASNPSTGNTEAFF; d_gene: .; abundance: .; v_gene: TRBV28; j_gene: TRBJ1-1
CDR3nt: TGCGCCAGCAGCCAGAACAGGGGTACCTACGAGCAGTACTTC; CDR3aa: CASSQNRGTYEQYF; d_gene: TRBD1; abundance: .; v_gene: TRBV4-1; j_gene: TRBJ2-7
CDR3nt: TGTGCCAGCAGAAGCACCGGGACTAGCGGGGTGAATGAGCAGTTCTTC; CDR3aa: CASRSTGTSGVNEQFF; d_gene: TRBD2; abundance: .; v_gene: TRBV11-2; j_gene: TRBJ2-1
CDR3nt: TGTGCCAGCTGGGGGACTAGCGGGGGGCAGGAGACCCAGTACTTC; CDR3aa: CASWGTSGGQETQYF; d_gene: TRBD2; abundance: .; v_gene: TRBV5-6; j_gene: TRBJ2-5
CDR3nt: TGCGCCAGCAGCAGTCTGCAGGGACTAAACACTGAAGCTTTCTTT; CDR3aa: CASSSLQGLNTEAFF; d_gene: .; abundance: .; v_gene: TRBV5-1; j_gene: TRBJ1-1
CDR3nt: TGCGCCAGCAGCTACCTCAGGGGACAGAACTACGAGCAGTACTTC; CDR3aa: CASSYLRGQNYEQYF; d_gene: TRBD1; abundance: .; v_gene: TRBV5-1; j_gene: TRBJ2-7
CDR3nt: TGTGCCAGCACTTCCCCGGACGGTAGGGGAGAGACCCAGTACTTC; CDR3aa: CASTSPDGRGETQYF; d_gene: .; abundance: .; v_gene: TRBV2; j_gene: TRBJ2-5
CDR3nt: TGTGCCAGCAGCTTAGGAACGACAGGGACTGGCTACACCTTC; CDR3aa: CASSLGTTGTGYTF; d_gene: TRBD1; abundance: .; v_gene: TRBV7-9; j_gene: TRBJ1-2
CDR3nt: TGTGCCAGCAGAAGACAGATATATAGCAATCAGCCCCAGCATTTT; CDR3aa: CASRRQIYSNQPQHF; d_gene: .; abundance: .; v_gene: TRBV6-5; j_gene: TRBJ1-5
CDR3nt: TGTGCCAGTAGACCCGAAGTTCAGCGGGGGTACAATGAGCAGTTCTTC; CDR3aa: CASRPEVQRGYNEQFF; d_gene: TRBD2; abundance: once; v_gene: TRBV19; j_gene: TRBJ2-1
CDR3nt: TGTGCCAGTGCCTACTTAGCGGGGGGGAACACCGGGGAGCTGTTTTTT; CDR3aa: CASAYLAGGNTGELFF; d_gene: TRBD2; abundance: .; v_gene: TRBV9; j_gene: TRBJ2-2
CDR3nt: TGTGCCAGCAGCTTAACCGGGATACATAATTCACCCCTCCACTTT; CDR3aa: CASSLTGIHNSPLHF; d_gene: .; abundance: .; v_gene: TRBV7-2; j_gene: TRBJ1-6
CDR3nt: TGTGCCAGCAGAAAACAGGGGGCAGGTAACACTGAAGCTTTCTTT; CDR3aa: CASRKQGAGNTEAFF; d_gene: TRBD1; abundance: .; v_gene: TRBV7-9; j_gene: TRBJ1-1
CDR3nt: TGTGCCAGCAGCTTATCGGCAGGGGGGCACTACGAGCAGTACTTC; CDR3aa: CASSLSAGGHYEQYF; d_gene: .; abundance: few; v_gene: TRBV7-9; j_gene: TRBJ2-7
CDR3nt: TGTGCCAGCAGCTTGTTCCGGGGGGCGGTCACTGAAGCTTTCTTT; CDR3aa: CASSLFRGAVTEAFF; d_gene: .; abundance: .; v_gene: TRBV5-5; j_gene: TRBJ1-1
CDR3nt: TGTGCCAGCAGTTACTCTAGCTGGAACACTGAAGCTTTCTTT; CDR3aa: CASSYSSWNTEAFF; d_gene: .; abundance: .; v_gene: TRBV6-5; j_gene: TRBJ1-1
CDR3nt: TGTGCCAGCAGTGGACTAGCGGGGGTGACCTACGAGCAGTACTTC; CDR3aa: CASSGLAGVTYEQYF; d_gene: TRBD2; abundance: .; v_gene: TRBV25-1; j_gene: TRBJ2-7
CDR3nt: TGCAGCGTATCTGGTGGGAGCTCCTACGAGCAGTACTTC; CDR3aa: CSVSGGSSYEQYF; d_gene: .; abundance: .; v_gene: TRBV29-1; j_gene: TRBJ2-7
CDR3nt: TGTGCCAGCAGCTTTAAACAGGGCGACCGTTACCAAGAGACCCAGTACTTC; CDR3aa: CASSFKQGDRYQETQYF; d_gene: .; abundance: .; v_gene: TRBV5-8; j_gene: TRBJ2-5
CDR3nt: TGTGCCAGCAGCTTCATGGTTAAGCGGGAAGCAGATACGCAGTATTTT; CDR3aa: CASSFMVKREADTQYF; d_gene: TRBD2; abundance: .; v_gene: TRBV5-6; j_gene: TRBJ2-3
CDR3nt: TGTGCCACCCAGCACGGACAGGGGGCTTACGAGCAGTACTTC; CDR3aa: CATQHGQGAYEQYF; d_gene: TRBD1; abundance: .; v_gene: TRBV6-1; j_gene: TRBJ2-7
CDR3nt: TGCAGCGTCGCGAGGACAGGGTACCCCTACGAGCAGTACTTC; CDR3aa: CSVARTGYPYEQYF; d_gene: TRBD1; abundance: .; v_gene: TRBV29-1; j_gene: TRBJ2-7